The rows below give T cell receptor beta chains drawn from one sample of a study of T cell responses to AZD1222 COVID-19 vaccine. TCRdb's table, derived via immunoSEQ multiplex PCR, lists solely in-frame clones and lacks some. The table records roughly 160,000 clones, roughly nine tenths of them present only once. The specimen comprised peripheral blood, sampled on day 0 of AZD1222 vaccination. The receptors come from an adult in good health. Both conserved end residues are part of each CDR3. Fields, in order: V gene, clone size, D gene, J gene, CDR3 DNA, CDR3 protein. A D gene is named only where the DNA matches it firmly. Expanded clones are given a class, and other clones once, few, many or no size at all.

TRBV27	.	.	TRBJ1-2	TGTGCCAGCAGTTTTGGGGGGGGTACGGCTGGCTACACCTTC	CASSFGGGTAGYTF
TRBV4-1	.	TRBD1	TRBJ1-6	TGCGCCAGCAGCCAAGGGGACAGGGTTGTAGGGTCACCCCTCCACTTT	CASSQGDRVVGSPLHF
TRBV4-2	few	.	TRBJ2-2	TGTGCCAGCAGCCAAGTTTATGCGAACACCGGGGAGCTGTTTTTT	CASSQVYANTGELFF
TRBV5-1	.	.	TRBJ1-1	TGCGCCAGCAGCCAGGGGACTTCTACCCCTGAAGCTTTCTTT	CASSQGTSTPEAFF
TRBV19	.	TRBD1	TRBJ1-1	TGTGCCAGTAGTACCTGGGGACAGGGGACCACTGAAGCTTTCTTT	CASSTWGQGTTEAFF
TRBV27	.	.	TRBJ2-6	TGTGCCAGCAGTTTATATTCTGGGGCCAACGTCCTGACTTTC	CASSLYSGANVLTF
TRBV19	once	.	TRBJ1-5	TGTGCCAGTACCCCCGGGGGGGGGACAATTTCCCAGCCCCAGCATTTT	CASTPGGGTISQPQHF
TRBV30	.	.	TRBJ1-5	TGTGCCTGGAGTGTTCGGAGCAATCAGCCCCAGCATTTT	CAWSVRSNQPQHF
TRBV5-4	.	.	TRBJ1-2	TGTGCCAGCAGCCCCAATGAGGGTCTGTATGGCTACACCTTC	CASSPNEGLYGYTF
TRBV2	.	TRBD2	TRBJ2-1	TGTGCCAGCAGACTAGCGGGGAGCTACAATGAGCAGTTCTTC	CASRLAGSYNEQFF